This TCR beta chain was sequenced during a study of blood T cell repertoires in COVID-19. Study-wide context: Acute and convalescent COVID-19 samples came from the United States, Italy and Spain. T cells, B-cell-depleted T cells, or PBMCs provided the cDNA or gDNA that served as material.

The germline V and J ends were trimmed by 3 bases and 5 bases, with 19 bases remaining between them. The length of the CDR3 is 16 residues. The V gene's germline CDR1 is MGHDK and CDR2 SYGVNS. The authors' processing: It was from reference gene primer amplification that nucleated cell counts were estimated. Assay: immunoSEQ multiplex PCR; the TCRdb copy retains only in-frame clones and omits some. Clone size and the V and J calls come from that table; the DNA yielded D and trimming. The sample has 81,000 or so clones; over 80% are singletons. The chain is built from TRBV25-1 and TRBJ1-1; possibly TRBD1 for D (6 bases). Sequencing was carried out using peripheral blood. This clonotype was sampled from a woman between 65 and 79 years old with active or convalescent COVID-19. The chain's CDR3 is CASSDVLGGGLTEAFF. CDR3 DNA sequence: TGTGCCAGCAGTGATGTTTTAGGTGGGGGCCTAACTGAAGCTTTCTTT.